These 25 T cell receptor beta chains were sequenced from one sample in a study of spatial heterogeneity in lung cancer. Time point indicated: sample taken at primary tumor resection. Frozen PBMC, nontumor lung or tumor provided whole RNA, which was sequenced unsorted. TCRdb re-called the 5' RACE reads through MiXCR, storing one row per CDR3 protein. The data hold tens of thousands of distinct CDR3 sequences, with approximately 12% observed a single time. Sequencing was performed on PBMCs, taken at surgery. These receptor sequences come from a male donor with early-stage non-small cell lung cancer.

V is TRBV4-2 and J is TRBJ2-7, with 7 bases lining up with TRBD2. J lost 3 bases, V lost 0 bases, and 5 bases had no gene match. CDR1 and CDR2 (germline): LGHNA, YNFKEQ. The CDR3 loop spans 15 amino acids. CDR3 region: CASSQEYGGYYEQYF. As DNA, the CDR3 is TGTGCCAGCAGCCAAGAGTACGGGGGGTACTACGAGCAGTACTTC.

This clonotype was recorded a few times. The J gene is TRBJ2-3, the V gene TRBV7-9; TRBD2 matches 9 bases. Trimming took 4 bases from V and 1 from J; bases not matched to a gene: 6. Germline V lookup: CDR1 SEHNR, CDR2 FQNEAQ (reference sequence). This CDR3 contains 16 residues. For the CDR3, the DNA is TGTGCCAGCAGCTCCCTCGAGCGGGAGGGCACAGATACGCAGTATTTT. It codes for CASSSLEREGTDTQYF.

This chain uses TRBV4-1 with TRBJ1-1; TRBD1 is a possible D gene (6 bases). The CDR3 consists of 14 residues. From germline, CDR1 is MGHRA and CDR2 YSYEKL. V lost 2 bases, J lost 8 bases, and 15 bases lay in between. CDR3 loop: CASSQPRRQEEAFF. The DNA of the CDR3 is TGCGCCAGCAGCCAACCTCGGAGACAGGAGGAAGCTTTCTTT.

The J gene is TRBJ2-5, the V gene TRBV7-2; D is ambiguous. The CDR3 has 15 residues. Germline assignment: CDR1 SGHTA and CDR2 FQGNSA. Trimming left V 1 base short and J 7 bases short, with 16 bases between. CDR3 loop: CASSLGVQTTGTQYF. The DNA for the CDR3 is TGTGCCAGCAGCTTAGGGGTCCAAACAACGGGGACCCAGTACTTC.

The V call is TRBV5-4, the J call TRBJ2-1; D could derive from TRBD1 or TRBD2 (6 bases each). This CDR3 region has 15 residues. V gave up 2 bases and J gave up 4 bases, with 13 bases separating them. Germline lookup yields CDR1 SGHNT and CDR2 YYREEE (reference sequence). Here the CDR3 DNA reads TGTGCCAGCAGCTTAGGAGGGGGGCCGTACAATGAGCAGTTCTTC. It specifies CASSLGGGPYNEQFF.

This clonotype was seen more than once but under ten times. The DNA for the CDR3 is TGTGCCAGCACCCAGAGTAGCAATCAGCCCCAGCATTTT. Protein product: CASTQSSNQPQHF. V usage is TRBV6-1 and J usage is TRBJ1-5; no firm D call. The V gene's germline CDR1 is MNHNS and CDR2 SASEGT. This CDR3 spans 13 amino acids. V lost 7 bases to trimming and J lost 0 bases, with 7 bases between them.

This clonotype was observed a few times. The chain carries TRBV28 and TRBJ2-4; D may be TRBD1 or TRBD2 (6 bases each). Trimming shortened V by 3 bases and J by 8 bases, and 14 bases separated the two germline ends. The CDR3 consists of 14 residues. Germline lookup yields CDR1 MDHEN and CDR2 SYDVKM. For the CDR3, the DNA is TGTGCCAGCAGTTTCCCCGACAGGAGGGACATTCAGTACTTC. It codes for CASSFPDRRDIQYF.

This clonotype appeared many times. The chain couples TRBV28 to TRBJ1-5, with D hard to call. Germline V CDR1 and CDR2: MDHEN, SYDVKM. Between the trimmed V and J ends, which lost 5 bases and 2 bases, there was a span of 10 bases. CDR3 size: 14 residues. CDR3 loop: CASSPPGGNQPQHF. The CDR3 bases are TGTGCCAGCAGTCCACCCGGGGGCAATCAGCCCCAGCATTTT.

The chain carries TRBV28 and TRBJ2-7, with TRBD2 identical over 10 bases. Losses at the gene ends were 6 bases for V and 3 bases for J; bases not matched to a gene: 8. Germline loops: CDR1 MDHEN, CDR2 SYDVKM. This CDR3 is 15 amino acids long. The CDR3 spells CASSHSSGGYYEQYF. In nucleotides, the CDR3 is TGTGCCAGCAGCCACTCTAGCGGGGGTTACTACGAGCAGTACTTC.

This clonotype was seen more than once but under ten times. The V gene is TRBV27, the J gene TRBJ1-1, with a possible D match to TRBD1 (5 bases). The V gene's germline CDR1 is MNHEY and CDR2 SMNVEV (reference sequence). This CDR3 has 15 residues. V lost 0 bases and J 3 bases, leaving 11 bases between the germline ends. Written as DNA, the CDR3 is TGTGCCAGCAGTTTATCAAGGGGACGGGACACTGAAGCTTTCTTT. This codes for CASSLSRGRDTEAFF.

This clonotype was detected many times. V usage is TRBV29-1 and J usage is TRBJ2-7; tentatively, D is TRBD1 (6 bases). In germline, CDR1 is SQVTM, CDR2 ANQGSEA. The CDR3 length is 13 residues. V lost 6 bases and J 6 bases, leaving 18 bases between the germline ends. In DNA, the CDR3 is TGCAGCGTCGATACAGGGCTGGGGGCCGAGCAGTACTTC. Protein sequence: CSVDTGLGAEQYF.

The V gene is TRBV27, the J gene TRBJ2-7; 8 nucleotides align to TRBD2. Losses at the gene ends were 4 bases for V and 7 bases for J; bases not matched to a gene: 15. CDR1 and CDR2 (germline): MNHEY, SMNVEV (reference sequence). CDR3 length: 16 amino acids. The CDR3 is CASSSIAAGGTLEQYF. For the CDR3, the DNA is TGTGCCAGCAGTTCCATCGCGGCGGGAGGAACCTTAGAGCAGTACTTC.

The chain uses TRBV28 and TRBJ2-3; TRBD2 agrees at 7 bases. The CDR3 extends over 17 amino acids. V was clipped by 6 bases and J by 0 bases; unmatched bases: 12. Germline loops: CDR1 MDHEN, CDR2 SYDVKM. The CDR3 DNA reads TGTGCCAGCAGCAGCACGACCACTAGCGCTAGCACAGATACGCAGTATTTT. This translates into CASSSTTTSASTDTQYF.

This clonotype has only a few counts. J is TRBJ1-2 and V is TRBV12-3 or TRBV12-4; the match to TRBD1 covers 10 bases. This CDR3 spans 15 amino acids. Trimming at V came to 5 bases and at J to 3 bases, leaving 6 bases not matched to a gene. Here the CDR3 reads CASSRMDRGDYGYTF. DNA of the CDR3: TGTGCCAGCAGTCGAATGGACAGGGGGGACTATGGCTACACCTTC.

This clonotype appeared a few times. The CDR3: CASSPRDRGEEAPTDTQYF. The CDR3 DNA is TGCGCCAGCAGCCCCCGGGACAGGGGTGAAGAGGCTCCCACAGATACGCAGTATTTT. The chain couples TRBV5-1 to TRBJ2-3, with 10 positions matching TRBD1. J lost 2 bases, V lost 4 bases, and 16 bases had no gene match. The CDR3 contains 19 residues. In germline, CDR1 is SGHRS, CDR2 YFSETQ.

The rearrangement links TRBV2 to TRBJ2-2; possible D gene TRBD1, 6 bases. The V end was cut by 6 bases, the J end by 1 base, with 12 bases between. Germline V lookup: CDR1 SNHLY, CDR2 FYNNEI. The CDR3 runs 15 residues. The CDR3 loop reads CASSPTGMNTGELFF. CDR3 nucleotide sequence: TGTGCCAGCAGCCCAACAGGGATGAACACCGGGGAGCTGTTTTTT.

This clonotype was observed at least ten times. The V and J genes are TRBV21-1 and TRBJ1-4; no check of the table's D call, TRBD1, against the DNA was made. TRBV21-1 is an annotated pseudogene. This CDR3 contains 19 residues. This CDR3 reads CASSKVKETGAWWNEKLFF. CDR3 nucleotide sequence: TGTGCCAGCAGCAAAGTCAAAGAGACAGGAGCCTGGTGGAATGAAAAACTGTTTTTT.

This clonotype was seen a single time. The V gene is TRBV20-1, the J gene TRBJ2-4; 7 bases map to TRBD2. The ends lost 8 bases at V and 8 bases at J; junction bases unmatched: 24. Germline-derived CDR1 and CDR2 are DFQATT and SNEGSKA (reference sequence). This CDR3 region has 17 residues. CDR3 region: CSLIPMLAETVMDIQYF. CDR3 DNA: TGCAGTCTAATCCCCATGCTAGCGGAAACGGTTATGGACATTCAGTACTTC.

This chain links TRBV19 with TRBJ2-6; 7 bases line up with TRBD1. V gave up 8 bases and J gave up 0 bases; unmatched junction bases: 7. Germline V gene lookup returns CDR1 LNHDA and CDR2 SQIVND (reference sequence). The CDR3 has 16 amino acids. CDR3 nucleotide sequence: TGTGCCAGTTCCGGGACAGCCTTCTCTGGGGCCAACGTCCTGACTTTC. Translating it yields CASSGTAFSGANVLTF.

The CDR3 nucleotides read TGTGCCAGCAGCCAAGGGGACAGGGACACCATATATTTT. Its protein is CASSQGDRDTIYF. The genes are TRBV3-1 and TRBJ1-3; 9 positions match TRBD1. V shed 1 base, J shed 8 bases, and the junction held 0 bases outside the gene matches. Germline CDR1 and CDR2: LGHDT and YNNKEL (reference sequence). CDR3 length: 13 residues.

As for this clonotype: At one of its ends the junction is not consistent with the germline gene, which may arise from a read error. This chain links TRBV12-3 or TRBV12-4 with TRBJ1-4; no clear D gene. The CDR3 sequence is 13 residues long. For the CDR3, the DNA is TGTGTCAGCAGTGGCCCTAGGACTGGGAAACTGTTTTTT. It codes for CVSSGPRTGKLFF.

Here the CDR3 DNA reads TGTGCCAGCAGTACGTCCGGGACTAGCGGATCCTACGAGCAGTACTTC. This gives the protein CASSTSGTSGSYEQYF. The V call is TRBV6-5, the J call TRBJ2-7, with 11 positions matching TRBD2. The junction had 7 bases not matched to a gene; V was cut back by 5 bases and J by 1 base. Germline V gene lookup returns CDR1 MNHEY and CDR2 SVGAGI. This CDR3 has 16 residues.

V is TRBV4-1 and J is TRBJ1-2, with no clear D. Germline CDR1 is MGHRA and CDR2 is YSYEKL. There are 15 residues in the CDR3. Trimming removed 4 bases at V and 7 bases at J, with 19 bases between. The CDR3 DNA sequence: TGCGCCAGCAGCCGAGGTTCTTCCCCGATACTTGGCTACACCTTC. Translated: CASSRGSSPILGYTF.

The DNA of the CDR3 is TGTGCCAGCGGCCGGGACACCAGCACAGATACGCAGTATTTT. Amino acids: CASGRDTSTDTQYF. The chain combines TRBV5-5 with TRBJ2-3; D may be TRBD1 (6 bases). Trimming cost V 7 bases and J 0 bases, with 12 bases left between them. The CDR3 is made up of 14 amino acids. CDR1 is SGHKS, CDR2 YYEKEE, per germline (reference sequence). Together with reference TRBV5-5 and TRBJ2-3, the CDR3 gives the full variable domain: DAGVTQSPTHLIKTRGQQVTLRCSPISGHKSVSWYQQVLGQGPQFIFQYYEKEERGRGNFPDRFSARQFPNYSSELNVNALLLGDSALYLCASGRDTSTDTQYFGPGTRLTVL.

The chain employs TRBV7-6 and TRBJ2-7; D possibly corresponds to TRBD1 (6 bases). The CDR3 has 15 residues. Germline CDR1 is SGHVS and CDR2 is FNYEAQ. V was pared by 3 bases and J by 2 bases, with 14 bases between. CDR3: CASSLGAGTPYEQYF. The CDR3 coding sequence is TGTGCCAGCAGCTTGGGGGCAGGGACCCCCTACGAGCAGTACTTC.